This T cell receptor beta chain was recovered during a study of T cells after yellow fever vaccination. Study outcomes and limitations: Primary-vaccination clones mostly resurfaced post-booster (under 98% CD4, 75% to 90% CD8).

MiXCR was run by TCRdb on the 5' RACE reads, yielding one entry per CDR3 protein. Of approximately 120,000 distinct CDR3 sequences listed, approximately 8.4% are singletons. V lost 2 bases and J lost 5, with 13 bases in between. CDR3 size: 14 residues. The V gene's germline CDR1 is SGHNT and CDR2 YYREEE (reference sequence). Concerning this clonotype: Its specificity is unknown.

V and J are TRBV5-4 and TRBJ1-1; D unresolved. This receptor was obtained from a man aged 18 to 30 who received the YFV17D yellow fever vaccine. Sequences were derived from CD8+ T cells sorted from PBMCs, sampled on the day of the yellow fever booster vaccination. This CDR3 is CASSFGEFPTEAFF. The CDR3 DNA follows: TGTGCCAGCAGCTTCGGGGAGTTTCCGACTGAAGCTTTCTTT.